This T cell receptor beta chain was identified in a study of T cell responses to AZD1222 COVID-19 vaccine. CDR3 size: 15 residues. CDR1 MNHNY and CDR2 SVGAGI come from the germline V gene (reference sequence). Trimming left V 0 bases short and J 4 bases short, with 12 bases between. Notes on the study in general: Clonal diversity may have been underestimated in mostly white British donors. Spike as a whole was targeted by vaccine-associated CD4 TCRs, dominant at 160-218 and 743-854.

Assay used: immunoSEQ multiplex PCR; TCRdb lists only in-frame clones, some missing. The sample contains about 160,000 clones, under 95% of which appear only once. Remarks on this clone: What it recognizes is unknown.

The rearrangement links TRBV6-6 to TRBJ2-5; D is unresolved. Sequencing was performed on peripheral blood, taken on day 0 of AZD1222 vaccination. The receptor was derived from an adult in good health. CDR3 residues: CASSYSTLSGETQYF. The CDR3 DNA reads TGTGCCAGCAGTTACTCAACTCTCTCGGGAGAGACCCAGTACTTC.